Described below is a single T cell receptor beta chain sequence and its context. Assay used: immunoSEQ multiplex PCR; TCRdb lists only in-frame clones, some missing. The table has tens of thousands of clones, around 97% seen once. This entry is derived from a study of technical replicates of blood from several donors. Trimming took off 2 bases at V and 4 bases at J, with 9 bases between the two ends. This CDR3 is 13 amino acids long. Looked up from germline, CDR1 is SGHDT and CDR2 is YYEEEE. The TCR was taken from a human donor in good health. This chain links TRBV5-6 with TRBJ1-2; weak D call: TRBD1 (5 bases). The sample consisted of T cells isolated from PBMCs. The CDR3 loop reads CASSLQETYGYTF. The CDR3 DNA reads TGTGCCAGCAGCTTACAGGAGACCTATGGCTACACCTTC.